These T cell receptor beta chains were read from a single sample in a study of CD8+CD57+ T cells in acquired aplastic anemia. In TCRdb, the reads were re-called with MiXCR into one record per CDR3 protein. The data hold about 290,000 distinct CDR3 sequences, with 56% observed a single time. Material for sequencing was sorted CD4+, CD8+, or CD8+CD57+ T cells (not recorded which) from PBMCs. These receptors were obtained from a human donor with aplastic anemia. Each CDR3 is given with its conserved first and last residue.

CDR3	V	length	J
CASSESSQGSPLHF	TRBV6-4	14	TRBJ1-6
CASSLRGLGTDTQYF	TRBV5-1	15	TRBJ2-3
CASSRGEANEKLFF	TRBV5-1	14	TRBJ1-4
CATSWEEVTDTQYF	TRBV24-1	14	TRBJ2-3
CASSADNLNTEAFF	TRBV2	14	TRBJ1-1
CASRAIWGTGTQYF	TRBV7-9	14	TRBJ2-3
CASTSGREETQYF	TRBV2	13	TRBJ2-5
CATSEPQGIQPQHF	TRBV24-1	14	TRBJ1-5
CASSLFRGPLHF	TRBV19	12	TRBJ1-6
CASSLEWGTEAFF	TRBV5-1	13	TRBJ1-1
CSARDLGQVQETQYF	TRBV20-1	15	TRBJ2-5
CATTGGTGSYGYTF	TRBV10-3	14	TRBJ1-2
CASSGPRWASDTQYF	TRBV25-1	15	TRBJ2-3
CASSLGLEQYF	TRBV5-1	11	TRBJ2-7
CSAPGGQGPYEQYF	TRBV20-1	14	TRBJ2-7
CASSLGLRSGGGYF	TRBV3-1	14	TRBJ2-7
CSALPGTGSMSGYTF	TRBV20-1	15	TRBJ1-2
CSARRNSGQFF	TRBV20-1	11	TRBJ2-1
CASSYRGGRGGSPLHF	TRBV5-5	16	TRBJ1-6
CASSLPTGEFNYNEQFF	TRBV5-8	17	TRBJ2-1
CASITDGNTEALPSISIEFF	TRBV2	20	TRBJ2-1
CAIRATSGSYEQYF	TRBV10-3	14	TRBJ2-7
CASRSTGSYEQYF	TRBV7-9	13	TRBJ2-7
CASSLNFYNEQFF	TRBV7-3	13	TRBJ2-1
CSAASGPQETQYF	TRBV20-1	13	TRBJ2-5
CDSHPGIGELFF	TRBV7-7	12	TRBJ2-2
CASSQDPGGANVLTF	TRBV3-1	15	TRBJ2-6
CASSTGRLFF	TRBV2	10	TRBJ1-4
CAISEGAGGGTDTQYF	TRBV10-3	16	TRBJ2-3
CAITAGTGSYNEQFF	TRBV10-3	15	TRBJ2-1
CATSRDQGPYEQYF	TRBV15	14	TRBJ2-7
CSAHPGMNTEAFF	TRBV20-1	13	TRBJ1-1
CASSLDGGARQYF	TRBV5-1	13	TRBJ2-7
CASTSSGAPNSPLHF	TRBV5-5	15	TRBJ1-6
CASTLPSGANVLTF	TRBV6-2/TRBV6-3	14	TRBJ2-6
CSVEDLAANYGYTF	TRBV29-1	14	TRBJ1-2
CASSRDSKPGDTQYF	TRBV5-6	15	TRBJ2-3
CASSPGQVTDTQYF	TRBV4-3	14	TRBJ2-3
CSARDRRVRTGELFF	TRBV20-1	15	TRBJ2-2
CSASRGSGELFF	TRBV20-1	12	TRBJ2-2
CATSRDRGASYEQYF	TRBV15	15	TRBJ2-7
CSVGTSGMGEQYF	TRBV29-1	13	TRBJ2-7
CSALHGLDEQFF	TRBV29-1	12	TRBJ2-1
CASDSTVDYGYTF	TRBV2	13	TRBJ1-2
CASREIHSGANVLTF	TRBV2	15	TRBJ2-6